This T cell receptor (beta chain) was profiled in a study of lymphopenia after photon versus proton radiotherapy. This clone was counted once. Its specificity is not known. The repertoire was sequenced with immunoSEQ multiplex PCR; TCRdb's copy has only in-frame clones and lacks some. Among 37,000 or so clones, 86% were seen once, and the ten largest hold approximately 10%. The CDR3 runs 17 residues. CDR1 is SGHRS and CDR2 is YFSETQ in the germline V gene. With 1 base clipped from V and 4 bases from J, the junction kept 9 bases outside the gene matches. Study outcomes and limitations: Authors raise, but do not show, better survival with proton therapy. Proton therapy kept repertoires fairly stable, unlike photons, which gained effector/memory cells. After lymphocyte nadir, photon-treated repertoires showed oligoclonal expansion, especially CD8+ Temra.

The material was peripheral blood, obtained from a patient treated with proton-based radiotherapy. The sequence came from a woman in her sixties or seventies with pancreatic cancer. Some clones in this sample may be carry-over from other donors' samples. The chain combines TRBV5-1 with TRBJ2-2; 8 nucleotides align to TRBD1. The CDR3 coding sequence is TGCGCCAGCAGCTTGTCGGCAGGGGGCCGTGGCACCGGGGAGCTGTTTTTT. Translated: CASSLSAGGRGTGELFF.